This TCR beta chain was recovered during a study of blood T cells in healthy people across ages. Overall study results and limits: With donor CMV status unknown, expanded clonotype changes were possibly confounded.

Turning to this clonotype: Its cognate antigen is unknown.

A sample-barcoded 5' primer and a J-beta primer mix were used in a second PCR of roughly 7 to 11 cycles. TCRdb re-analysed the 5' RACE reads in MiXCR, keeping a single row per CDR3 protein. The profile covers over a million distinct CDR3 sequences, with approximately 40% appearing a single time and 6.5% to 10% taken by the ten largest. Germline V gives CDR1 MNHEY, CDR2 SVGAGI. The trim removed 6 bases at V and 4 bases at J, leaving 9 bases unmatched. The CDR3 runs 15 residues. Sequencing used blood. The chain carries TRBV6-5 and TRBJ2-3; 8 nucleotides match TRBD2. The TCR comes from a woman aged 18-29 years in good health. CDR3 protein: CASSGAGGRADTQYF. The CDR3 nucleotides are TGTGCCAGCAGCGGGGCGGGAGGAAGAGCAGATACGCAGTATTTT.